Given below is one T cell receptor (beta chain) in context. What it binds is not known. This sample stems from a study of PD-1 blockade in mismatch repair-deficient tumors. Study results and limitations: Tumor-resident clones, often undetectable pretreatment in blood, expanded then contracted after pembrolizumab.

V was pared by 2 bases and J by 3 bases, with 7 bases between. This CDR3 has 14 residues. Germline assignment: CDR1 LNHDA and CDR2 SQIVND (reference sequence). Some clones are missing from TCRdb's copy, which holds only in-frame ones; the method was immunoSEQ multiplex PCR. Here the sample spans 120,000 or so clones, more than 85% being singletons. All patients were mismatch repair deficient, assessed by either PCR or immunohistochemistry. TCRs were sequenced from three patients responding to pembrolizumab. This chain uses TRBV19 with TRBJ2-2, with D unresolved. Sequenced here: peripheral blood, sampled 44 weeks after starting pembrolizumab. This TCR derives from an adult with mismatch repair-deficient cancer. The CDR3 DNA reads as TGTGCCAGTAGTATATGGGTGGACACCGGGGAGCTGTTTTTT. It translates to CASSIWVDTGELFF. The full variable domain, completed using reference TRBV19 and TRBJ2-2, is DGGITQSPKYLFRKEGQNVTLSCEQNLNHDAMYWYRQDPGQGLRLIYYSQIVNDFQKGDIAEGYSVSREKKESFPLTVTSAQKNPTAFYLCASSIWVDTGELFFGEGSRLTVL.